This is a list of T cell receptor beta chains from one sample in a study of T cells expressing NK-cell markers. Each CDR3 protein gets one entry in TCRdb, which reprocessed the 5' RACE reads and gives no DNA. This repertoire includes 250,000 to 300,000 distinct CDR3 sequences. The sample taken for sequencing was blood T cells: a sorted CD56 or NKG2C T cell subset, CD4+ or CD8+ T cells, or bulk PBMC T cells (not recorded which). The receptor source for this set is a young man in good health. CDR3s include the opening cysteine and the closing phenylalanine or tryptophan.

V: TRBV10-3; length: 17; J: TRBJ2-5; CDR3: CAISDRAGGPMQETQYF
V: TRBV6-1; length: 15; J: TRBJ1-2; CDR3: CASSSPARQYYGYTF
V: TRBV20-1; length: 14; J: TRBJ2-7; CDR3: CSARDAGRQYEQYF
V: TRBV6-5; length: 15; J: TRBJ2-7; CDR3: CASIFARPGAYEQYF
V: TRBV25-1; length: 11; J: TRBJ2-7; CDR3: CASSDRWEQYF
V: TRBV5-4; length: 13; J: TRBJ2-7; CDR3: CASGRELNSEQYF
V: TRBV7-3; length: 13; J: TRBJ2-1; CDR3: CASSISGAREQFF
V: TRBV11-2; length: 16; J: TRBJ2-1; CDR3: CASSPIRGKGGNEQFF
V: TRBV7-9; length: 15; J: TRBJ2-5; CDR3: CASSLGFLGEETQYF
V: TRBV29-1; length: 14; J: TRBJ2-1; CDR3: CSARIAGGPYEQFF
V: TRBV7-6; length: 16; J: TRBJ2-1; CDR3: CASSLVGAGGHNEQFF
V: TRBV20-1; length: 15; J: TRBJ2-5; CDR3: CSARGTATYQETQYF
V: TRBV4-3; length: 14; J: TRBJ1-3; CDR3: CASSQDQPDNTIYF
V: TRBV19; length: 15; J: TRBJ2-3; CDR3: CASSGGQGIEDTQYF
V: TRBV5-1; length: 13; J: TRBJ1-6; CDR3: CASSLEDRSPLHF
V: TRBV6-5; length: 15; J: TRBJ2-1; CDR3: CASSNSGTPDGEQFF
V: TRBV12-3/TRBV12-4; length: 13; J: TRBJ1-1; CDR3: CASLSALNTEAFF
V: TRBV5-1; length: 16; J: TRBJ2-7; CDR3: CASSLVSRLAGYEQYF
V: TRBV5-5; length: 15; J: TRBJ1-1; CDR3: CASSLEGAPGTEAFF
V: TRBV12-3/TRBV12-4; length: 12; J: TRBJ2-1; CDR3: CASSWGLSEQFF
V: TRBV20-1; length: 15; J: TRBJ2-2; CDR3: CSATRGQGLFGELFF
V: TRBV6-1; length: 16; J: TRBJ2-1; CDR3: CASTEGLAGGNNEQFF
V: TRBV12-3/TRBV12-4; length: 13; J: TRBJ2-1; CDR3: CASGLAGGYEQFF
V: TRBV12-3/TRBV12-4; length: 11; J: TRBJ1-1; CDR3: CASSRGSEAFF
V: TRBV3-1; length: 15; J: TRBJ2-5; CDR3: CASSRGSGSRETQYF
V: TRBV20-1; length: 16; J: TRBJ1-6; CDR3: CSALTVESSYNSPLHF
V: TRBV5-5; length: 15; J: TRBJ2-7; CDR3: CASSLSRDTGFEQYF
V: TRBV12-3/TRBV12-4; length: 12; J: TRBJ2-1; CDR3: CASDREGGEQFF
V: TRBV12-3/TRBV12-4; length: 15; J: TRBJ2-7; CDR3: CASSPIAGGVYEQYF
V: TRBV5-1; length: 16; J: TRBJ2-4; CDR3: CASSLPGLAAKNIQYF
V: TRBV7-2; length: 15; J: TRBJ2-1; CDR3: CASSADRERYNEQFF
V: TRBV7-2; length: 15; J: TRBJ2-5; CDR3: CASSPSRGAQETQYF
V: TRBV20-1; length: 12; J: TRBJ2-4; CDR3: CSAREGGDIQYF
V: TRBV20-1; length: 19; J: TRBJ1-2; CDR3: CSARHQGTPRTGYNYGYTF
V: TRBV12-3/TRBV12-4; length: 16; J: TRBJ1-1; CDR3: CASRGGVGTGNTEAFF
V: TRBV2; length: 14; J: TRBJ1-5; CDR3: CASSEASRAQPQHF
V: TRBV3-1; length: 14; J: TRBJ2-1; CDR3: CASSQEVLVDEQFF
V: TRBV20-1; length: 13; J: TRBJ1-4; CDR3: CSASPSINEKLFF
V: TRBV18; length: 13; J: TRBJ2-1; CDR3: CASSQKPNNEQFF
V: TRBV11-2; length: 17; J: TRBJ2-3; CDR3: CASSFSFSGQSTDTQYF
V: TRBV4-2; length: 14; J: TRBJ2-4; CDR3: CASSPGQGGSIQYF